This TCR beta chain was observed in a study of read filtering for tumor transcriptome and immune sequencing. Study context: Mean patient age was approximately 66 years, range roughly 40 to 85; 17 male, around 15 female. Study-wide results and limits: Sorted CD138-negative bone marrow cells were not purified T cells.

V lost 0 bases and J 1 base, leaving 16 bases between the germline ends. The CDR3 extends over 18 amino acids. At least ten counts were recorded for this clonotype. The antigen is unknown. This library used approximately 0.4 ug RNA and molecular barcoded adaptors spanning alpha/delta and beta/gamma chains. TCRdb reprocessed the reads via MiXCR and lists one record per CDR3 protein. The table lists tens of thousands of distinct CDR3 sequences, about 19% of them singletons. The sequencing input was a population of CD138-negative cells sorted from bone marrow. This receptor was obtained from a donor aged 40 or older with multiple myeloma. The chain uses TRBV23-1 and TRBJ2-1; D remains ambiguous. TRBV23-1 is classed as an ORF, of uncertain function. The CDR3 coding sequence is TGCGCCAGCAGTCAATCTTTAGACCCCCCGAGGTCCTACAATGAGCAGTTCTTC. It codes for CASSQSLDPPRSYNEQFF.